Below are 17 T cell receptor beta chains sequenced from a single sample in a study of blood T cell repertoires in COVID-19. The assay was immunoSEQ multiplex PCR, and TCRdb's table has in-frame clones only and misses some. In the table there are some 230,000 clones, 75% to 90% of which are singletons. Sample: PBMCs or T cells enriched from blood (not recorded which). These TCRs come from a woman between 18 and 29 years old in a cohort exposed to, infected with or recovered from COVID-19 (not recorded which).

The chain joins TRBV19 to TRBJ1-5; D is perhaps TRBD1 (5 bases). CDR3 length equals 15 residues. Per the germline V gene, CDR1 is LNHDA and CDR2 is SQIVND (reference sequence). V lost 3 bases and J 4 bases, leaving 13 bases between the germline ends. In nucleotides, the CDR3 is TGTGCCAGTAGTATTATTAGGGGTCGGAATCAGCCCCAGCATTTT. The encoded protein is CASSIIRGRNQPQHF.

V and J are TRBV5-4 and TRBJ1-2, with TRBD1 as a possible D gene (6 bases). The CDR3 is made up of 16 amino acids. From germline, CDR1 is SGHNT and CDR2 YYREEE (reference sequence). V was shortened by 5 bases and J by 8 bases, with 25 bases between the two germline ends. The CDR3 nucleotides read TGTGCCAGCAGACCCCTCGGACAGATACCTAAGTACGGCTACACCTTC. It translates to CASRPLGQIPKYGYTF.

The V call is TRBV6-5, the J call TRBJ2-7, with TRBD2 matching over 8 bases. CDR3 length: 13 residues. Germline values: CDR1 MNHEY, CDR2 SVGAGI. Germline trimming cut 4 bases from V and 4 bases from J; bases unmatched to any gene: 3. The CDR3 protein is CASSLTSEYEQYF. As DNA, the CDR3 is TGTGCCAGCAGTTTGACTAGCGAGTACGAGCAGTACTTC.

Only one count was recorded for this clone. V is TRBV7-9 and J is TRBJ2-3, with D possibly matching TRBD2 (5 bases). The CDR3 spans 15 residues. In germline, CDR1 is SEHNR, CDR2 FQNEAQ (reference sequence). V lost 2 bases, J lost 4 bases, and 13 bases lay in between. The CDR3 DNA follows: TGTGCCAGCAGCTTATTGTCGGGAATCCCAGATACGCAGTATTTT. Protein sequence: CASSLLSGIPDTQYF. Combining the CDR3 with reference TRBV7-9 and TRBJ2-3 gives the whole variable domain DTGVSQNPRHKITKRGQNVTFRCDPISEHNRLYWYRQTLGQGPEFLTYFQNEAQLEKSRLLSDRFSAERPKGSFSTLEIQRTEQGDSAMYLCASSLLSGIPDTQYFGPGTRLTVL.

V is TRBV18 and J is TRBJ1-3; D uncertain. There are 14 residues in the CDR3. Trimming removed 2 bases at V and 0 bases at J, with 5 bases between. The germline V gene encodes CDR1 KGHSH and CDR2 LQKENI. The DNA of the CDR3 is TGTGCCAGCTCACCATGGAGCTCTGGAAACACCATATATTTT. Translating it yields CASSPWSSGNTIYF.

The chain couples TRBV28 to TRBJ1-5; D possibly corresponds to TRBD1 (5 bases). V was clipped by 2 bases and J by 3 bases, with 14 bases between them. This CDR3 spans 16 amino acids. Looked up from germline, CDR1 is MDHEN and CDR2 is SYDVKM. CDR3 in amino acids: CASSLGGLHFNQPQHF. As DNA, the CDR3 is TGTGCCAGCAGTTTAGGGGGGTTACACTTCAATCAGCCCCAGCATTTT.

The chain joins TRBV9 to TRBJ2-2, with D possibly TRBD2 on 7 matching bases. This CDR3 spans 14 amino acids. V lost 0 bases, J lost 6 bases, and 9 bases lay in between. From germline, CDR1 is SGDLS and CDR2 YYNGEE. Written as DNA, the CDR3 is TGTGCCAGCAGCGTAGGCGGGGGCTCCGGGGAGCTGTTTTTT. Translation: CASSVGGGSGELFF.

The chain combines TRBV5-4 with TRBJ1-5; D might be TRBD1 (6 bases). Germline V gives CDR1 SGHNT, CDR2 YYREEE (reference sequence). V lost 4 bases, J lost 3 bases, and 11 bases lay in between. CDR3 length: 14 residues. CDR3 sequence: CASSQAGVNQPQHF. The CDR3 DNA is TGTGCCAGCAGCCAAGCAGGGGTCAATCAGCCCCAGCATTTT.

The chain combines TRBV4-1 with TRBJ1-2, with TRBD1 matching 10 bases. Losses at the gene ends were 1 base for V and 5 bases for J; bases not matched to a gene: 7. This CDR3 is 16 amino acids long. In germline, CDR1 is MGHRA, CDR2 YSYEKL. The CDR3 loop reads CASSQVGDRGGYGYTF. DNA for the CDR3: TGCGCCAGCAGCCAAGTTGGGGACAGGGGAGGGTATGGCTACACCTTC.

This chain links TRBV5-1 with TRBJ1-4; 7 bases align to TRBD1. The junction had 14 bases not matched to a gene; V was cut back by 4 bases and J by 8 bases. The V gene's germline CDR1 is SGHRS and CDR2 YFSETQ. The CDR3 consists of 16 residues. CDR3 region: CASSRLSTGVDEKLFF. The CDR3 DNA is TGCGCCAGCAGCCGACTATCTACAGGGGTAGACGAAAAACTGTTTTTT.

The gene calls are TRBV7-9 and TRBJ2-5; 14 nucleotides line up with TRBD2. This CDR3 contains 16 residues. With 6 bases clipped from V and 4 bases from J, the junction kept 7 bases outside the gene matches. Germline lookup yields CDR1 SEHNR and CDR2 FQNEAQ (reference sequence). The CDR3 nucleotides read TGTGCCAGCAGAACCGGGACTAGCGGGAGCGGAGAGACCCAGTACTTC. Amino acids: CASRTGTSGSGETQYF.

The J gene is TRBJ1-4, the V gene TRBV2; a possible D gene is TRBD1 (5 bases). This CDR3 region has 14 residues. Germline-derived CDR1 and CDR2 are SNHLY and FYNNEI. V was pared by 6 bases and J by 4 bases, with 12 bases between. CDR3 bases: TGTGCCAGCAGCCTGACAGAGGTTAATGAAAAACTGTTTTTT. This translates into CASSLTEVNEKLFF. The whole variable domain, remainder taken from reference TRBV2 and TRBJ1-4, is EPEVTQTPSHQVTQMGQEVILRCVPISNHLYFYWYRQILGQKVEFLVSFYNNEISEKSEIFDDQFSVERPDGSNFTLKIRSTKLEDSAMYFCASSLTEVNEKLFFGSGTQLSVL.

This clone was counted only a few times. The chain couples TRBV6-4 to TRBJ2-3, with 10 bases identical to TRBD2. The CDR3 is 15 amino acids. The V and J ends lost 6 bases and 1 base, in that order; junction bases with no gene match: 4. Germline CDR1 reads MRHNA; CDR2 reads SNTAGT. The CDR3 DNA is TGTGCCAGCAGCACTAGCGGGGAAGGCACAGATACGCAGTATTTT. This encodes CASSTSGEGTDTQYF.

CDR3 DNA sequence: TGTGCTAGTGGTTTTAGCGGGATTTCCACAGATACGCAGTATTTT. It encodes CASGFSGISTDTQYF. This chain uses TRBV12-5 with TRBJ2-3, with 8 bases aligning to TRBD2. The germline V gene encodes CDR1 LGHNT and CDR2 FRNRAP. The ends lost 3 bases at V and 2 bases at J; junction bases unmatched: 4. The CDR3 sequence is 15 residues long.

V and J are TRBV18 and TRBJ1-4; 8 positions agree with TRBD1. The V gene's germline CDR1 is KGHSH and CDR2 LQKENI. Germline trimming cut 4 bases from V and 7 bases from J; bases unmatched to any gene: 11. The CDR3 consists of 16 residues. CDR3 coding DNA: TGTGCCAGCTCACAAGCACCGGGACAGGTCCTTGAAAAACTGTTTTTT. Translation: CASSQAPGQVLEKLFF.

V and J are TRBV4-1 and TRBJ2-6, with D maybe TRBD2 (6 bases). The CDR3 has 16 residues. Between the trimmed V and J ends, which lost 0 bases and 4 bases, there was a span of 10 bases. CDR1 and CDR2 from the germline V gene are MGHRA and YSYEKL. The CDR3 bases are TGCGCCAGCAGCCAAGAAGGCGGGGCCGGGGCCAACGTCCTGACTTTC. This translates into CASSQEGGAGANVLTF.

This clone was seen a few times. In DNA, the CDR3 is TGCGCCAGCAGGGTCGGGGGAACGAACACCGGGGAGCTGTTTTTT. It yields the protein CASRVGGTNTGELFF. The J gene is TRBJ2-2, the V gene TRBV5-1; TRBD2 might be the D (6 bases). V shed 5 bases and J shed 0 bases, with 11 bases lying between them. The CDR3 consists of 15 residues. CDR1 is SGHRS, CDR2 YFSETQ, per germline.